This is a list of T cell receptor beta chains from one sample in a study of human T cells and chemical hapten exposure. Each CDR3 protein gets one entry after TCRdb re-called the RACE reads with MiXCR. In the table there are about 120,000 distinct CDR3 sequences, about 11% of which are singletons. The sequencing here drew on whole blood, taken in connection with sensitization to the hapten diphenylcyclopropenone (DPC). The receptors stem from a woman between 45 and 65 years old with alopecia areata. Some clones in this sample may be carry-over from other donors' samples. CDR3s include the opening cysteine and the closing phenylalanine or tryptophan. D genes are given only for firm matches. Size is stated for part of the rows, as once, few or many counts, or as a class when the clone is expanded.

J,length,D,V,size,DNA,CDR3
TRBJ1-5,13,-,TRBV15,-,TGTGCCACCAGCAGAGCGTATTCTCAGCCCCAGCATTTT,CATSRAYSQPQHF
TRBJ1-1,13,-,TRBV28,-,TGTGCCAGCAGTTTAAACCCGAACACTGAAGCTTTCTTT,CASSLNPNTEAFF
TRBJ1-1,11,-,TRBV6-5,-,TGTGCCAGCAGTCCGGGCCATGAAGCTTTCTTT,CASSPGHEAFF
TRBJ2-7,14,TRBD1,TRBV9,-,TGTGCCAGCAGCTTTTCCGGGACAGGGCCCGAGCAGTACTTC,CASSFSGTGPEQYF
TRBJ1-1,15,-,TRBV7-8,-,TGTGCCAGCAGCTCTAGGAGACAAATGAACACTGAAGCTTTCTTT,CASSSRRQMNTEAFF
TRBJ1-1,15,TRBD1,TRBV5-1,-,TGCGCCAGCAGCGGCGGGACAGGGTTTGACACTGAAGCTTTCTTT,CASSGGTGFDTEAFF
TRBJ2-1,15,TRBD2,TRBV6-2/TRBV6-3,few,TGTGCCAGCAGCAGAAGCGGGAGGGTTAACAATGAGCAGTTCTTC,CASSRSGRVNNEQFF
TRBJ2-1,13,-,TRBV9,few,TGTGCCAGCAGCCTACCTAGGGGCAATGAGCAGTTCTTC,CASSLPRGNEQFF
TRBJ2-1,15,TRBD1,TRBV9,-,TGTGCCAGCAGCGTAGAAACAGGGGCTTACAATGAGCAGTTCTTC,CASSVETGAYNEQFF
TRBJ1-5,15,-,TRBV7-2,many,TGTGCCAGCAGCTTGGATCGAATTAGCAATCAGCCCCAGCATTTT,CASSLDRISNQPQHF
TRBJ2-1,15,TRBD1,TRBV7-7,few,TGTGCCAGCAGCCCAAACAGGGGGTCCTACAATGAGCAGTTCTTC,CASSPNRGSYNEQFF
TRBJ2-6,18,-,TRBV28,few,TGTGCCAGCAGTTTAGGTAACAGTGGGGGCTCTGGGGCCAACGTCCTGACTTTC,CASSLGNSGGSGANVLTF
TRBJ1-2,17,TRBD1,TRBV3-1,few,TGTGCCAGCAGCCTCAGGGGGAGGTACTCCCAAGACTATGGCTACACCTTC,CASSLRGRYSQDYGYTF
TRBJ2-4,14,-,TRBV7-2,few,TGTGCCAGCAGCTTAGACCAAGCGACGTACATTCAGTACTTC,CASSLDQATYIQYF
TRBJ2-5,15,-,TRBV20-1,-,TGCAGTGCTAGAGATATGGCAGGGCCACAAGAGACCCAGTACTTC,CSARDMAGPQETQYF
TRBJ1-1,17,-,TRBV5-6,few,TGTGCCAGCAGCTTGGTCGCGGTAGAGACACCGAACACTGAAGCTTTCTTT,CASSLVAVETPNTEAFF
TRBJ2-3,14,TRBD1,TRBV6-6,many,TGTGCCAGCAGGGGAAGACAGGGCGCAGATACGCAGTATTTT,CASRGRQGADTQYF
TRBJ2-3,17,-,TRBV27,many,TGTGCCAGCAGTTTATCGGCCCTCCGTATGAGCACAGATACGCAGTATTTT,CASSLSALRMSTDTQYF
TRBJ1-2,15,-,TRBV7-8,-,TGTGCCAGCAGCTTAAGCAGCTCCTTTATCTATGGCTACACCTTC,CASSLSSSFIYGYTF
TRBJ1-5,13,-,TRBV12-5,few,TGTGCTAGTGGCTTCCTACCAAGGCAGCCCCAGCATTTT,CASGFLPRQPQHF
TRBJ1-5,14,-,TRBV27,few,TGTGCCAGCAGTTTAAGGGGCTTCAATCAGCCCCAGCATTTT,CASSLRGFNQPQHF
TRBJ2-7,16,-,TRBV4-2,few,TGTGCCAGCAGCCAAGATGGAGCAGATGCTTACTACGAGCAGTACTTC,CASSQDGADAYYEQYF
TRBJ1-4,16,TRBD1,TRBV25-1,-,TGTGCCAGCAGCCGGGACAGGGGGGCAACTAATGAAAAACTGTTTTTT,CASSRDRGATNEKLFF
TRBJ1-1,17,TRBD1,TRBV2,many,TGTGCCAGCAGACCGGGACAGGGGTTCGTCAGGAGCACTGAAGCTTTCTTT,CASRPGQGFVRSTEAFF
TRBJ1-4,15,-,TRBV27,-,TGTGCCAGCCGTAAAGGGGGGCCGATTAATGAAAAACTGTTTTTT,CASRKGGPINEKLFF
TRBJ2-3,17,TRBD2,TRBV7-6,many,TGTGCCAGCAGCCCCATAGCGGGAGGGACCAGCACAGATACGCAGTATTTT,CASSPIAGGTSTDTQYF
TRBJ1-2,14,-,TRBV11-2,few,TGTGCCAGCAGCGAAGGGTGGTTGGAGGATGGCTACACCTTC,CASSEGWLEDGYTF
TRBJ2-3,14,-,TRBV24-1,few,TGTGCCACCAGTGACTACAGGACCACAGATACGCAGTATTTT,CATSDYRTTDTQYF
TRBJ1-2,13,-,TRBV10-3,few,TGTGCCATCTCTCCCGGGCCGAACTATGGCTACACCTTC,CAISPGPNYGYTF
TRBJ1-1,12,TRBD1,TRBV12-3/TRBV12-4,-,TGTGCCAGCAGTTTAGGGGACAGCCAAGCTTTCTTT,CASSLGDSQAFF
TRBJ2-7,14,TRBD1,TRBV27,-,TGTACCAGCAGTTGGGACAGGGGGCTTAGCGAGCAGTACTTC,CTSSWDRGLSEQYF
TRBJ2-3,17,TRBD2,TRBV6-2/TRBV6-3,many,TGTGCCAGCACCCCAGCTAGCGGGAACCCAAGCACAGATACGCAGTATTTT,CASTPASGNPSTDTQYF
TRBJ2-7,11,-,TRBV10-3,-,TGTGCCATCAGTTGGGGCTACGAGCAGTACTTC,CAISWGYEQYF
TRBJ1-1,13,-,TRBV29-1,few,TGCAGCGCGGGCCCGGGGTTTGATACTGAAGCTTTCTTT,CSAGPGFDTEAFF
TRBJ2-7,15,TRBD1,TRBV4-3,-,TGCGCCAGCAGCCCCGGGACAGCCGCGGGTTACGAGCAGTACTTC,CASSPGTAAGYEQYF
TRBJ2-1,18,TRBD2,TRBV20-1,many,TGCAGTGCTAGACAGGGAATTACTAGCGGGGGCTCCTACAATGAGCAGTTCTTC,CSARQGITSGGSYNEQFF
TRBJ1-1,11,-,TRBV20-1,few,TGCAGTGCTAGAGAGAACACTGAAGCTTTCTTT,CSARENTEAFF
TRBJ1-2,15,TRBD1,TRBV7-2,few,TGTGCCAGCAGCTTAGTTACAGGGGGCGACTATGGCTACACCTTC,CASSLVTGGDYGYTF
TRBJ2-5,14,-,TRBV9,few,TGTGCCAGCAGCGTAGCTACAGGGTTGGGGACCCAGTACTTC,CASSVATGLGTQYF
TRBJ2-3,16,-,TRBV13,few,TGTGCCAGCAGCCGGGGGACGGTCTCTAGCACAGATACGCAGTATTTT,CASSRGTVSSTDTQYF
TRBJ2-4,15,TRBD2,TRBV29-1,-,TGCAGCGTTGTTTTGCTAGCGGTGGACAAAAACATTCAGTACTTC,CSVVLLAVDKNIQYF
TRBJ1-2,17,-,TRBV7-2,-,TGTGCCAGCAGCTTCAGTGCAGGTTCTGTGGGGTCGGATGGCTACACCTTC,CASSFSAGSVGSDGYTF
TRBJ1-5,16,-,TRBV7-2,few,TGTGCCAGCAGCCCTACCCCCAGGTCCGGCAATCAGCCCCAGAATTTT,CASSPTPRSGNQPQNF
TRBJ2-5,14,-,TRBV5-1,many,TGCGCCAGCAGCTTGACAGGGATCGCAGAGACCCAGTACTTC,CASSLTGIAETQYF
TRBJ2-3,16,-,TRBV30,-,TGTGCCTGGAGTGTACGGCGGACACTTAGCACAGATACGCAGTATTTT,CAWSVRRTLSTDTQYF
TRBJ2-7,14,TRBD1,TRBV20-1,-,TGCAGTGGCAAGGGTAGACAGGGGGCTCACGAGCAGTACTTC,CSGKGRQGAHEQYF
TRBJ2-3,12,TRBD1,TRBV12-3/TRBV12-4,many,TGTGCCAGCAGCCAGGGGGCAGATACGCAGTATTTT,CASSQGADTQYF
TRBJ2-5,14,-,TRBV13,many,TGTGCCAGCAGCTTAGGAGCGGCAAAAGAGACCCAGTACTTC,CASSLGAAKETQYF
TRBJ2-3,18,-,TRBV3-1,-,TGTGCCAGCAGCCAAGTGGTGGCCGCATCGTTCGGCACAGATACGCAGTATTTT,CASSQVVAASFGTDTQYF
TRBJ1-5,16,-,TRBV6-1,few,TGTGCCAGCAGTGAAAAACTGCCTAGGGGCAATCAGCCCCAGCATTTT,CASSEKLPRGNQPQHF
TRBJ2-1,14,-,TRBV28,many,TGTGCCAGCAGTTTATGGGGGGTCTCCAATGAGCAGTTCTTC,CASSLWGVSNEQFF
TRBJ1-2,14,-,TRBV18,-,TGTGCCAGCTCACCACCGTCGGCACACTATGGCTACACCTTC,CASSPPSAHYGYTF
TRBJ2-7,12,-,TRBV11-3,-,TGTGCCAGCAGCTTGGAGGGGGGGGAGCAGTACTTC,CASSLEGGEQYF
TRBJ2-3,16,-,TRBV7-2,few,TGTGCCAGCAGCTTAGCCGCAGGGACTAGCACAGATACGCAGTATTTT,CASSLAAGTSTDTQYF
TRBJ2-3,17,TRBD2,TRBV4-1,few,TGCGCCAGCAGCCATCCCTTAGCGGGGGGGCCTGGAGATACGCAGTATTTT,CASSHPLAGGPGDTQYF
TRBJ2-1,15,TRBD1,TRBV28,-,TGTGCCAGCAGGCCCGGGACAGGGACCCACAATGAGCAGTTCTTC,CASRPGTGTHNEQFF
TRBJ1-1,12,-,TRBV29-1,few,TGCAGCGTTGAAGGGCTGAACACTGAAGCTTTCTTT,CSVEGLNTEAFF